This TCR beta chain originates from a study of type 1 regulatory T cells. Study-wide context: This in vitro CD4 product, T-allo10, is enriched for Tr1 cells and alloantigen-specific.

TCRdb reprocessed the reads with MiXCR, giving one entry per CDR3 protein. Among around 62,000 distinct CDR3 sequences listed, 63% were seen once. Graft donor-derived T-allo10 cells were described as host-alloantigen-specific, anergic, and alloantigen-specifically suppressive. This CDR3 is built from 14 residues. CDR1 is SGHTA, CDR2 FQGNSA, per germline. V was pared by 5 bases and J by 4 bases, with 14 bases between. There are a few counts of this clonotype. What it binds is not known. Input material: cultured T cells, either the whole culture or a sorted T cell fraction (not recorded which). Subset of the sample: Tr1-enriched cell product generated in vitro against host alloantigens. This chain joins TRBV7-2 and TRBJ1-1; possible D gene TRBD1, 6 bases. The receptor comes from a human donor in good health. The CDR3 loop reads CASSAQGSVTEAFF. The CDR3 DNA reads TGTGCCAGCAGCGCCCAGGGGTCGGTCACTGAAGCTTTCTTT.